The present T cell receptor (beta chain) was sequenced within a study of T-cell memory formation after mild COVID-19. Constant-segment primers and 5'RACE yielded cDNA libraries for TCR alpha and TCR beta, each carrying sample barcodes and UMIs. TCRdb re-called the 5' RACE reads through MiXCR, storing one row per CDR3 protein. The sample carries some 600,000 distinct CDR3 sequences, 17% recorded once. The sequenced sample consisted of PBMCs or a T cell subset sorted from them (not recorded which). This clonotype originated in an adult woman who had mild COVID-19 (a few samples of this study predate the infection). Cell type and time point are not known.

The DNA of the CDR3 is TGCAGCGTTGAAGATAAGGGACTACCAAACAATGAGCAGTTCTTC. This codes for CSVEDKGLPNNEQFF. The genes are TRBV29-1 and TRBJ2-1; 7 bases agree with TRBD2. This CDR3 has 15 residues. The trim removed 0 bases at V and 5 bases at J, leaving 7 bases unmatched. Germline CDR1 SQVTM, CDR2 ANQGSEA.